This T cell receptor beta chain stems from a study of a mutant IDH1 vaccine in newly diagnosed glioma. As for the study in general: Former treatment meant radiotherapy, temozolomide, or both; the majority had gotten both. Visit timing is recorded as week 35 for V12 and week 47 for V13.

As to this clone: Its specificity is unknown.

Sequencing used immunoSEQ multiplex PCR; TCRdb keeps in-frame clones, though not all of them. The sample holds some 33,000 clones; roughly 75% are singletons and the top ten take 11%. Time point given: week 35, safety follow-up. Each dose of the vaccine consisted of 300 ug of mutant IDH1 20-mer peptide, with topical imiquimod. Sample: PBMCs, taken from a glioma patient whose treatment included an IDH1 peptide vaccine. The TCR was taken from a woman aged 40 to 50 with glioma.

CDR3 region: CSVDQGDGTEAFF. The CDR3 DNA sequence: TGCAGCGTTGATCAGGGAGATGGTACTGAAGCTTTCTTT. This chain connects TRBV29-1 to TRBJ1-1; perhaps TRBD1 as D (5 bases). CDR3 length: 13 amino acids. Trimming cost V 3 bases and J 5 bases, with 13 bases left between them. From germline, CDR1 is SQVTM and CDR2 ANQGSEA. Combining the CDR3 with reference TRBV29-1 and TRBJ1-1 gives the whole variable domain SAVISQKPSRDICQRGTSLTIQCQVDSQVTMMFWYRQQPGQSLTLIATANQGSEATYESGFVIDKFPISRPNLTFSTLTVSNMSPEDSSIYLCSVDQGDGTEAFFGQGTRLTVV.